A single sample gave rise to the 24 T cell receptor beta chains below, sequenced in a study of radiotherapy plus CTLA-4 blockade in lung cancer. The table came from immunoSEQ multiplex PCR; TCRdb's copy has only in-frame clones and leaves some out. The data contain under 55,000 clones, approximately 79% of them singletons. The material sequenced was peripheral blood, taken from a patient treated with radiotherapy plus ipilimumab. The receptor source for this set is a human donor with non-small cell lung cancer who had a partial response to radiotherapy plus ipilimumab.

V gene TRBV19 combines with J gene TRBJ2-5, with D perhaps TRBD1 (6 bases). The V gene's germline CDR1 is LNHDA and CDR2 SQIVND (reference sequence). The CDR3 runs to 16 residues. With 5 bases removed from V and 6 bases from J, the gap between germline ends came to 22 bases. Here the CDR3 reads CASSSALPGTQKTQYF. The CDR3 nucleotides read TGTGCCAGTAGTTCCGCCCTTCCCGGGACACAGAAGACCCAGTACTTC.

The V and J genes are TRBV5-1 and TRBJ1-6, with D perhaps matching TRBD1 (6 bases). Per germline, CDR1 SGHRS and CDR2 YFSETQ. This CDR3 has 15 residues. The V end was cut by 4 bases, the J end by 9 bases, with 17 bases between. The CDR3 loop is CASSTTGPDSSPLHF. The CDR3, as DNA: TGCGCCAGCAGCACCACAGGGCCTGACAGTTCACCCCTCCACTTT. Using reference TRBV5-1 and TRBJ1-6 for the parts outside the CDR3, the full variable domain is KAGVTQTPRYLIKTRGQQVTLSCSPISGHRSVSWYQQTPGQGLQFLFEYFSETQRNKGNFPGRFSGRQFSNSRSEMNVSTLELGDSALYLCASSTTGPDSSPLHFGNGTRLTVT.

There are a few counts of this clone. The V and J genes are TRBV4-1 and TRBJ2-1; TRBD2 might be the D (5 bases). This CDR3 comprises 14 residues. Per the germline V gene, CDR1 is MGHRA and CDR2 is YSYEKL. Trimming removed 4 bases at V and 2 bases at J, with 9 bases between. This CDR3 reads CASSLPGTYNEQFF. The DNA for the CDR3 is TGCGCCAGCAGCCTCCCCGGGACCTACAATGAGCAGTTCTTC.

This clone was counted once. The CDR3 bases are TGCGCCAGCAGCTTGGGTACAGGTGAAGGTCAGCCCCAGCATTTT. Translated: CASSLGTGEGQPQHF. The gene calls are TRBV5-1 and TRBJ1-5, with D possibly TRBD1 on 5 matching bases. Germline assignment: CDR1 SGHRS and CDR2 YFSETQ. Between the trimmed V and J ends, which lost 0 bases and 6 bases, there was a span of 13 bases. The CDR3 extends over 15 amino acids.

The chain combines TRBV7-3 with TRBJ1-1, with D unresolved. Per germline, CDR1 SGHTA and CDR2 FQGTGA. Between the trimmed V and J ends, which lost 1 base and 0 bases, there was a span of 3 bases. This CDR3 is built from 13 residues. CDR3 protein: CASSLSVNTEAFF. CDR3 coding DNA: TGTGCCAGCAGCTTAAGCGTGAACACTGAAGCTTTCTTT.

The rearrangement joins TRBV5-4 to TRBJ1-2; 7 positions agree with TRBD1. V was clipped by 0 bases and J by 8 bases; unmatched bases: 1. The length of the CDR3 is 12 residues. Germline assignment: CDR1 SGHNT and CDR2 YYREEE (reference sequence). CDR3 sequence (DNA): TGTGCCAGCAGCTTGGCAGGGGGAGGCTACACCTTC. Amino acids: CASSLAGGGYTF.

This clone has a handful of counts. This CDR3 is CASSLRGGQGHEQYF. CDR3 nucleotide sequence: TGTGCCAGCAGCTTGCGGGGGGGACAGGGGCACGAGCAGTACTTC. The chain is built from TRBV5-8 and TRBJ2-7; TRBD1 aligns across 10 bases. The ends lost 1 base at V and 5 bases at J; junction bases unmatched: 6. The germline CDR1 and CDR2 sequences are SGHTS and YDEGEE. The CDR3 runs 15 residues.

The rearrangement links TRBV28 to TRBJ2-2; 8 bases line up with TRBD1. V gave up 5 bases and J gave up 1 base; unmatched junction bases: 6. CDR1 is MDHEN, CDR2 SYDVKM, per germline. This CDR3 comprises 16 residues. CDR3 in amino acids: CASSVPGTGNTGELFF. For the CDR3, the DNA is TGTGCCAGCAGTGTACCCGGGACAGGGAACACCGGGGAGCTGTTTTTT.

The chain has TRBV10-1 and TRBJ2-7, with TRBD1 matching 8 bases. Germline values: CDR1 WNHNN, CDR2 SYGVQD (reference sequence). The CDR3 covers 16 residues. The J segment lost 1 base and the V segment lost 3 bases, leaving 8 bases of the junction unmatched. CDR3 DNA: TGCGCCAGCAGTGATCTCGGGACAGGTAATTCCTACGAGCAGTACTTC. It encodes CASSDLGTGNSYEQYF.

This chain uses TRBV18 with TRBJ2-7; possibly TRBD2 for D (6 bases). This CDR3 spans 13 amino acids. The germline V gene encodes CDR1 KGHSH and CDR2 LQKENI. V lost 3 bases to trimming and J lost 5 bases, with 11 bases between them. In nucleotides, the CDR3 is TGTGCCAGCTCACCTACATCGGGGGACGAGCAGTACTTC. Protein sequence: CASSPTSGDEQYF.

This clone is categorized as medium-sized. J is TRBJ2-7 and V is TRBV7-9, with no clear D. The V and J ends lost 5 bases and 1 base respectively, with 6 bases between them. CDR3 length: 12 amino acids. The germline gives CDR1 SEHNR, CDR2 FQNEAQ (reference sequence). The CDR3 nucleotides are TGTGCCAGCAGCAGACAATCCTACGAGCAGTACTTC. It codes for CASSRQSYEQYF.

CDR3 in DNA: TGTGCCAGCAGAAATGGGGGGTACGGCACAGATACGCAGTATTTT. This sequence encodes CASRNGGYGTDTQYF. The chain recombines TRBV6-5 with TRBJ2-3; a weak D match, TRBD2 (6 bases). Trimming cost V 6 bases and J 1 base, with 14 bases left between them. This CDR3 contains 15 residues. Germline assignment: CDR1 MNHEY and CDR2 SVGAGI.

This clone was observed once. The chain couples TRBV11-1 to TRBJ2-7, with TRBD2 matching 11 bases. V dropped 5 bases and J dropped 3; count of bases not matched to a gene: 6. This CDR3 is 15 amino acids long. CDR1 SGHAT and CDR2 FQDESV come from the germline V gene (reference sequence). CDR3 coding DNA: TGTGCCAGCAGCGCCCAGGGACTAGCGGACTACGAGCAGTACTTC. Translating it yields CASSAQGLADYEQYF.

This sequence joins TRBV12-2 and TRBJ1-3. TRBV12-2 is a pseudogene. CDR3 length: 12 amino acids. The CDR3 here is CASRLSGNTIYF. CDR3 bases: TGTGCAAGTCGCCTCTCTGGAAACACCATATATTTT.

The chain employs TRBV27 and TRBJ2-5; 7 bases align to TRBD1. Germline CDR1 is MNHEY and CDR2 is SMNVEV (reference sequence). The CDR3 is 14 residues long. V dropped 7 bases and J dropped 0; count of bases not matched to a gene: 5. In nucleotides, the CDR3 is TGTGCCAGCAAACGACAGGGTAACCAAGAGACCCAGTACTTC. Translating gives CASKRQGNQETQYF.

The chain has TRBV2 and TRBJ1-4, with 9 nucleotides matching TRBD1. The germline V gene has CDR1 SNHLY and CDR2 FYNNEI. The V and J ends lost 8 bases and 6 bases, in that order; junction bases with no gene match: 1. This CDR3 spans 12 amino acids. The CDR3 reads CASGTGYEKLFF. The CDR3 coding sequence is TGTGCCAGCGGGACAGGGTATGAAAAACTGTTTTTT.

This chain links TRBV9 with TRBJ1-1, with 7 bases that match TRBD1. This CDR3 is built from 14 residues. V shed 4 bases and J 1 base; nucleotides not matched to a gene: 4. Germline lookup yields CDR1 SGDLS and CDR2 YYNGEE. CDR3 nucleotide sequence: TGTGCCAGCAGCTACAGGACAGGGAACACTGAAGCTTTCTTT. Its translation: CASSYRTGNTEAFF.

This chain links TRBV27 with TRBJ2-5, with unresolved D. The CDR3 is 13 residues long. The germline gives CDR1 MNHEY, CDR2 SMNVEV (reference sequence). With 4 bases removed from V and 0 bases from J, the gap between germline ends came to 6 bases. The CDR3 region has the DNA TGTGCCAGCAGTTACTTGTACCAAGAGACCCAGTACTTC. Amino acids: CASSYLYQETQYF.

The CDR3: CASSLRGDMYNSPLHF. The CDR3, as DNA: TGTGCCAGCAGCTTACGTGGGGACATGTATAATTCACCCCTCCACTTT. The V and J genes are TRBV5-6 and TRBJ1-6, with a tentative D call TRBD1 (6 bases). Germline CDR1 and CDR2: SGHDT and YYEEEE. The CDR3 totals 16 residues. V lost 2 bases and J 4 bases, leaving 13 bases between the germline ends. Combining the CDR3 with reference TRBV5-6 and TRBJ1-6 gives the whole variable domain DAGVTQSPTHLIKTRGQQVTLRCSPKSGHDTVSWYQQALGQGPQFIFQYYEEEERQRGNFPDRFSGHQFPNYSSELNVNALLLGDSALYLCASSLRGDMYNSPLHFGNGTRLTVT.

There are a few counts of this clone. V and J are TRBV11-2 and TRBJ2-7, with D tentatively TRBD2 (6 bases). This CDR3 comprises 16 residues. The V gene lost 5 bases and the J gene lost 0 bases, with 17 bases spanning the gap. Germline V CDR1 and CDR2: SGHAT, FQNNGV. The CDR3: CASSGGGHTLSYEQYF. Here the CDR3 DNA reads TGTGCCAGCAGCGGGGGAGGACATACGCTCTCCTACGAGCAGTACTTC.

This clone was counted a single time. The J gene is TRBJ2-4, the V gene TRBV7-2; the match to TRBD2 covers 7 bases. Per the germline V gene, CDR1 is SGHTA and CDR2 is FQGNSA. The CDR3 has 12 amino acids. Losses at the gene ends were 5 bases for V and 13 bases for J; bases not matched to a gene: 8. The CDR3: CASSQTAGSQYF. In DNA, the CDR3 is TGTGCCAGCAGCCAAACAGCGGGGTCGCAGTACTTC.

The chain links TRBV21-1 to TRBJ2-7; TRBD1 is taken as the D call from the table, unchecked against the DNA. TRBV21-1 is a recognized pseudogene. This CDR3 spans 15 amino acids. The CDR3 loop is CASSKDHGPSYEQYF. The DNA of the CDR3 is TGTGCCAGCAGCAAAGACCATGGGCCTTCCTACGAGCAGTACTTC.

This clone appeared a single time. This sequence joins TRBV18 and TRBJ2-3, with TRBD2 matching over 11 bases. The CDR3 sequence is 19 residues long. Unmatched junction bases numbered 11, after V lost 3 bases and J lost 0 bases. Germline V lookup: CDR1 KGHSH, CDR2 LQKENI. The CDR3 spells CASSPGLRGLAESTDTQYF. CDR3 nucleotides: TGTGCCAGCTCACCGGGCCTTCGGGGACTAGCGGAGAGCACAGATACGCAGTATTTT.

As DNA, the CDR3 is TGTGCCAGCAGCTTAGTTGGTCGCGGGGGGGAGACCCAGTACTTC. Translated: CASSLVGRGGETQYF. V usage is TRBV11-2 and J usage is TRBJ2-5; 8 bases align to TRBD2. Germline V gives CDR1 SGHAT, CDR2 FQNNGV. J lost 5 bases, V lost 1 base, and 6 bases had no gene match. The CDR3 length is 15 residues.